This TCR beta chain was recovered during a study of OX40 agonist ivuxolimab in advanced cancers. Study overall: Ivuxolimab was delivered to patients intravenously every 2 weeks at doses spanning 0.01 to 10 mg/kg.

Profiling relied on immunoSEQ multiplex PCR, and the TCRdb table lists in-frame clones only, not all of them. The repertoire holds around 58,000 clones, with 86% as singletons. This CDR3 is 16 amino acids long. In germline, CDR1 is SEHNR, CDR2 FQNEAQ (reference sequence). V was pared by 5 bases and J by 5 bases, with 15 bases of the junction left unmatched. The source material was CD4+ or CD8+ T cells sorted from blood, sampled in a trial of the OX40 agonist ivuxolimab. The chain couples TRBV7-9 to TRBJ2-7, with 7 bases aligning to TRBD1. The sequence came from an adult with an advanced solid tumor such as melanoma, head and neck, liver or kidney cancer. The CDR3 DNA is TGTGCCAGCAGCGGGGTCTCCGGACAGGACTGGGACGAGCAGTACTTC. Protein sequence: CASSGVSGQDWDEQYF.